These T cell receptor beta chains were read from a single sample in a study of blood T cell repertoires in COVID-19. Sequenced by immunoSEQ multiplex PCR; TCRdb stores in-frame clones only, minus some. The sample has 200,000 to 250,000 clones, 88% seen once. Sample: PBMCs or T cells enriched from blood (not recorded which). These receptors were obtained from a woman aged 45-65 years with acute COVID-19. Both conserved end residues are part of each CDR3. D genes are given only for firm matches. Some rows have no size entry. The others give once, few or many, or a class for an expanded clone.

D,V,J,size,CDR3,DNA
-,TRBV12-3/TRBV12-4,TRBJ2-1,-,CASSRRGNNEQFF,TGTGCCAGCAGTCGACGAGGAAACAATGAGCAGTTCTTC
-,TRBV20-1,TRBJ1-3,few,CSALGNTIYF,TGCAGTGCTCTGGGAAACACCATATATTTT
TRBD2,TRBV5-4,TRBJ2-1,-,CASSLETSGRYNEQFF,TGTGCCAGCAGCTTGGAGACTAGCGGGAGATACAATGAGCAGTTCTTC
TRBD2,TRBV9,TRBJ2-1,-,CASSVATSGLNEQFF,TGTGCCAGCAGCGTAGCGACTAGCGGATTGAATGAGCAGTTCTTC
-,TRBV5-1,TRBJ1-1,few,CASSLAGLQVEAFF,TGCGCCAGCAGCTTGGCTGGCCTGCAGGTTGAAGCTTTCTTT
TRBD2,TRBV6-2/TRBV6-3,TRBJ2-3,-,CASSSMRLAVTDTQYF,TGTGCCAGCAGTTCTATGAGACTAGCGGTCACAGATACGCAGTATTTT
-,TRBV28,TRBJ2-7,-,CASSWLSYEQYF,TGTGCCAGCAGTTGGCTCAGCTACGAGCAGTACTTC
-,TRBV19,TRBJ1-2,once,CASSPGLGYGYTF,TGTGCCAGCTCACCAGGGTTGGGCTATGGCTACACCTTC
-,TRBV29-1,TRBJ2-3,-,CSVQGRITDTQYF,TGCAGCGTTCAAGGGAGAATCACAGATACGCAGTATTTT
-,TRBV4-1,TRBJ2-2,-,CASSPPAWAGGELFF,TGCGCCAGCAGCCCCCCCGCGTGGGCAGGCGGGGAGCTGTTTTTT
TRBD1,TRBV19,TRBJ1-4,once,CASSIVGTGKETKLFF,TGTGCCAGTAGTATAGTCGGGACAGGGAAGGAGACGAAACTGTTTTTT
-,TRBV14,TRBJ1-4,-,CASSPGQRTNEKLFF,TGTGCCAGCAGCCCAGGACAGCGAACTAATGAAAAACTGTTTTTT
-,TRBV3-1/TRBV3-2,TRBJ1-4,-,CASSQARGASEKLFF,TGTGCCAGCAGCCAAGCGCGGGGGGCTAGTGAAAAACTGTTTTTT
TRBD2,TRBV7-3,TRBJ2-1,-,CASSPSRTSGREEQFF,TGTGCCAGCAGCCCATCCCGGACTAGCGGGAGAGAGGAGCAGTTCTTC
-,TRBV6-5,TRBJ2-1,once,CASTPNRTVYNEQFF,TGTGCCAGCACCCCAAACCGGACAGTATACAATGAGCAGTTCTTC
TRBD2,TRBV27,TRBJ2-2,-,CASSLSWEGIGELFF,TGTGCCAGCAGTTTATCCTGGGAGGGAATCGGGGAGCTGTTTTTT
-,TRBV7-2,TRBJ2-3,-,CASSLAGASTDTQYF,TGTGCCAGCAGCTTAGCAGGGGCTAGCACAGATACGCAGTATTTT
TRBD2,TRBV2,TRBJ2-7,once,CASRRTSGDSYEQYF,TGTGCCAGCAGAAGGACTAGCGGTGACTCCTACGAGCAGTACTTC
TRBD1,TRBV5-1,TRBJ1-2,-,CASSLWQGADGYTF,TGCGCCAGCAGCTTGTGGCAGGGGGCGGATGGCTACACCTTC
TRBD2,TRBV7-3,TRBJ2-3,-,CASSLRVPSGRMADTQYF,TGTGCCAGCAGCTTAAGGGTTCCTAGCGGGAGGATGGCAGATACGCAGTATTTT
TRBD2,TRBV2,TRBJ2-2,-,CASTSGSATGELFF,TGTGCCAGTACTAGCGGGAGTGCCACCGGGGAGCTGTTTTTT
-,TRBV27,TRBJ2-7,-,CASSPGARYEQYF,TGTGCCAGCAGCCCAGGGGCGCGGTACGAGCAGTACTTC
-,TRBV12-3/TRBV12-4,TRBJ1-5,few,CASSPGSPQHF,TGTGCCAGCAGTCCGGGTTCGCCCCAGCATTTT
TRBD1,TRBV5-1,TRBJ2-7,-,CASSWDRSSYEQYF,TGCGCCAGCAGCTGGGACAGGAGCTCCTACGAGCAGTACTTC
TRBD2,TRBV7-2,TRBJ2-1,-,CASSLASGLSYNEQFF,TGTGCCAGCAGCTTGGCTAGCGGGCTCTCCTACAATGAGCAGTTCTTC
TRBD2,TRBV4-1,TRBJ2-7,-,CASSQARAGSYEQYF,TGCGCCAGCAGCCAAGCGAGAGCGGGGAGCTACGAGCAGTACTTC
TRBD2,TRBV28,TRBJ2-7,-,CASSPGTSETYEQYF,TGTGCCAGCAGTCCCGGGACTAGCGAGACCTACGAGCAGTACTTC
-,TRBV29-1,TRBJ2-7,once,CSVEFQGGYEQYF,TGCAGCGTTGAGTTCCAAGGCGGCTACGAGCAGTACTTC
-,TRBV5-5,TRBJ1-3,-,CASSSLTGNTIYF,TGTGCCAGCAGCTCCTTGACAGGAAACACCATATATTTT
TRBD1,TRBV5-6,TRBJ2-5,-,CASSSGQQETQYF,TGTGCCAGCAGCTCGGGACAGCAAGAGACCCAGTACTTC
TRBD2,TRBV7-7,TRBJ2-1,-,CASSISTSGIYNEQFF,TGTGCCAGCAGCATTTCGACTAGCGGGATTTACAATGAGCAGTTCTTC
TRBD1,TRBV5-4,TRBJ2-7,-,CASSWTGKYEQYF,TGTGCCAGCAGCTGGACAGGGAAATACGAGCAGTACTTC
TRBD2,TRBV6-2/TRBV6-3,TRBJ2-2,-,CASSYLLAGNTGELFF,TGTGCCAGCAGTTACTTACTAGCGGGGAACACCGGGGAGCTGTTTTTT
TRBD1,TRBV5-1,TRBJ1-2,-,CASSLSAGGGGTF,TGCGCCAGCAGCTTGAGTGCAGGGGGTGGCGGCACCTTC
TRBD1,TRBV5-1,TRBJ2-5,-,CASSFGQGAETQYF,TGCGCCAGCAGCTTCGGTCAGGGGGCGGAGACCCAGTACTTC
-,TRBV27,TRBJ1-2,-,CASSTYLRGLWYGYTF,TGTGCCAGCAGTACCTATCTCAGGGGATTGTGGTATGGCTACACCTTC